These 6 T cell receptor beta chains came from one sample sequenced in a study of shared clonotypes between healthy human individuals. TCRdb keeps only in-frame clones here, not all; method: immunoSEQ multiplex PCR. The table records about 1,500,000 clones, roughly 96% of them present only once. The sample taken for sequencing was naive CD4+ T cells sorted from blood. Subset denoted: CD45RA+ positively selected. All receptors come from a man aged 25 to 40 in good health.

The V call is TRBV15, the J call TRBJ1-3; D not resolved. Germline assignment: CDR1 LNHNV and CDR2 YYDKDF (reference sequence). Trimming removed 3 bases at V and 7 bases at J, with 16 bases between. This CDR3 region has 15 residues. CDR3 in amino acids: CATSSRHARSNTIYF. In DNA form, the CDR3 reads TGTGCCACCAGCAGCCGCCACGCTCGGTCGAACACCATATATTTT.

This chain connects TRBV9 to TRBJ1-3, with D possibly matching TRBD1 (6 bases). CDR1 and CDR2 (germline): SGDLS, YYNGEE. V lost 0 bases to trimming and J lost 4 bases, with 14 bases between them. CDR3 length equals 16 residues. DNA of the CDR3: TGTGCCAGCAGCGTAGATGTAAGGACAGTGGGAAACACCATATATTTT. This translates into CASSVDVRTVGNTIYF. The variable domain in full, completed from reference TRBV9 and TRBJ1-3, reads DSGVTQTPKHLITATGQRVTLRCSPRSGDLSVYWYQQSLDQGLQFLIQYYNGEERAKGNILERFSAQQFPDLHSELNLSSLELGDSALYFCASSVDVRTVGNTIYFGEGSWLTVV.

The rearrangement links TRBV5-1 to TRBJ2-5, with no clear D. V lost 0 bases, J lost 5 bases, and 11 bases lay in between. The CDR3 has 14 residues. CDR1 is SGHRS and CDR2 is YFSETQ in the germline V gene. CDR3 sequence (DNA): TGCGCCAGCAGCTTGGGCCCGGTTTCGGAGACCCAGTACTTC. This translates into CASSLGPVSETQYF.

The chain is built from TRBV9 and TRBJ2-1; D might be TRBD2 (6 bases). CDR3 length: 17 amino acids. With 2 bases removed from V and 5 bases from J, the gap between germline ends came to 20 bases. Per the germline V gene, CDR1 is SGDLS and CDR2 is YYNGEE. The CDR3 DNA reads as TGTGCCAGCAGCGTCGGGTCGGGCGGGACCTACGACAATGAGCAGTTCTTC. It specifies CASSVGSGGTYDNEQFF.

The chain carries TRBV9 and TRBJ2-3, with D possibly being TRBD2 (6 bases). There are 15 residues in the CDR3. In germline, CDR1 is SGDLS, CDR2 YYNGEE. Trimming took 0 bases from V and 2 from J, leaving 10 bases between them. The CDR3 coding sequence is TGTGCCAGCAGCGTAGCTGAGCGGGCCACAGATACGCAGTATTTT. Translating gives CASSVAERATDTQYF.

The rearrangement uses TRBV19 and TRBJ2-5, with 10 bases lining up with TRBD1. CDR3 length equals 16 residues. Germline CDR1 LNHDA, CDR2 SQIVND (reference sequence). J gave up 5 bases and V 5 bases, and 11 bases lay outside the gene matches. The CDR3 bases are TGTGCCAGTAGTGGCCGGGACAGGGGATTGTGGGAGACCCAGTACTTC. Its translation is CASSGRDRGLWETQYF.